The 22 T cell receptor beta chains presented below share a single source sample, sequenced in a study of blood T cell repertoires in COVID-19. Libraries were prepared by immunoSEQ multiplex PCR; TCRdb keeps only in-frame clonotypes and omits some of them. The sample lists a few hundred thousand clones, approximately 86% occurring once. The sequencing input was peripheral blood. All receptors derive from a woman aged 30 to 39 who had recovered from COVID-19.

J is TRBJ2-2 and V is TRBV6-4; 12 nucleotides agree with TRBD2. Germline V lookup: CDR1 MRHNA, CDR2 SNTAGT. With 6 bases clipped from V and 6 bases from J, the junction kept 2 bases outside the gene matches. The CDR3 is 14 residues long. CDR3 residues: CASRLAGGAGELFF. CDR3 DNA: TGTGCCAGCAGACTAGCGGGAGGCGCCGGGGAGCTGTTTTTT.

The chain links TRBV2 to TRBJ1-2, with no clear D. Germline CDR1 reads SNHLY; CDR2 reads FYNNEI. This CDR3 has 12 residues. Trimming removed 1 base at V and 13 bases at J, with 13 bases between. CDR3 region: CASSEVNSRCTF. Written as DNA, the CDR3 is TGTGCCAGCAGTGAAGTAAACAGCCGGTGCACCTTC.

This chain connects TRBV5-4 to TRBJ2-5; 9 bases fit TRBD2. CDR3 length: 16 residues. The germline V gene has CDR1 SGHNT and CDR2 YYREEE (reference sequence). V shed 3 bases, J shed 3 bases, and the junction held 9 bases outside the gene matches. The CDR3 protein is CASSSKREAVKETQYF. The CDR3 nucleotides are TGTGCCAGCAGCTCCAAGCGGGAGGCAGTTAAAGAGACCCAGTACTTC.

The V gene is TRBV6-5, the J gene TRBJ2-5; D is unresolved. Trimming took off 0 bases at V and 1 base at J, with 6 bases between the two ends. This CDR3 comprises 14 residues. Germline CDR1 is MNHEY and CDR2 is SVGAGI. Written as DNA, the CDR3 is TGTGCCAGCAGTTACTCGATAGTCCAAGAGACCCAGTACTTC. Translated: CASSYSIVQETQYF.

The chain carries TRBV7-2 and TRBJ2-7, with D perhaps TRBD2 (7 bases). Trimming left V 3 bases short and J 3 bases short, with 15 bases between. The germline CDR1 and CDR2 sequences are SGHTA and FQGNSA. CDR3 length: 15 amino acids. The CDR3 sequence is CASSFRRGGGYEQYF. The CDR3 DNA reads as TGTGCCAGCAGCTTTCGTCGGGGAGGGGGCTACGAGCAGTACTTC.

V usage is TRBV12-3 or TRBV12-4 and J usage is TRBJ1-1; no firm D call. The CDR3 consists of 13 residues. V lost 3 bases and J lost 1, with 6 bases in between. Here the CDR3 reads CASSFQENTEAFF. For the CDR3, the DNA is TGTGCCAGCAGTTTTCAGGAGAACACTGAAGCTTTCTTT.

In this sample, this clone turned up a few times. V usage is TRBV24-1 and J usage is TRBJ2-7, with 8 nucleotides matching TRBD1. This CDR3 has 15 amino acids. From germline, CDR1 is KGHDR and CDR2 SFDVKD. Germline trimming cut 1 base from V and 5 bases from J; bases unmatched to any gene: 6. CDR3 residues: CATSDFCDRGHEQYF. Here the CDR3 DNA reads TGTGCCACCAGTGATTTCTGCGACAGGGGCCACGAGCAGTACTTC.

The V and J genes are TRBV6-5 and TRBJ1-2, with 11 bases aligning to TRBD1. Germline values: CDR1 MNHEY, CDR2 SVGAGI. J gave up 1 base and V 7 bases, and 5 bases lay outside the gene matches. This CDR3 is 15 amino acids long. The CDR3 sequence is CASKDRGRINYGYTF. As DNA, the CDR3 is TGTGCCAGCAAGGACAGGGGGCGAATTAACTATGGCTACACCTTC.

This clone was found a few times. The chain couples TRBV27 to TRBJ1-5; possibly TRBD1 for D (6 bases). Germline-derived CDR1 and CDR2 are MNHEY and SMNVEV (reference sequence). The V and J ends lost 4 bases and 6 bases respectively, with 16 bases between them. This CDR3 contains 15 residues. The CDR3 region has the DNA TGTGCCAGCAGTTCCCGGGAGGCCAGGGGTCAGCCCCAGCATTTT. It specifies CASSSREARGQPQHF.

This chain connects TRBV28 to TRBJ2-7, with 8 bases matching TRBD1. The CDR3 runs 15 residues. Germline CDR1 reads MDHEN; CDR2 reads SYDVKM. V lost 7 bases, J lost 0 bases, and 8 bases stayed unmatched. CDR3 sequence (DNA): TGTGCCAGCACCTTCACAGGGGGAAGCTCCTACGAGCAGTACTTC. Protein product: CASTFTGGSSYEQYF.

This chain joins TRBV30 and TRBJ1-4; D is possibly TRBD1 (6 bases). The V end lost 7 bases, the J end lost 7 bases, and 13 bases lay between the germline ends. Germline CDR1 is GTSNPN and CDR2 is SVGIG (reference sequence). CDR3 length: 12 residues. DNA of the CDR3: TGTGCCTCACAGGGAGAGAGTGAAAAACTGTTTTTT. Protein sequence: CASQGESEKLFF.

The chain couples TRBV11-2 to TRBJ2-5; the D is unclear. Trimming shortened V by 1 base and J by 5 bases, and 8 bases separated the two germline ends. Germline V gives CDR1 SGHAT, CDR2 FQNNGV. This CDR3 contains 13 residues. The CDR3 sequence is CASSLVPSETQYF. As DNA, the CDR3 is TGTGCCAGCAGCTTAGTCCCTTCGGAGACCCAGTACTTC.

The chain is built from TRBV6-5 and TRBJ1-6; TRBD1 might be the D (5 bases). V was pared by 8 bases and J by 7 bases, with 12 bases between. In germline, CDR1 is MNHEY, CDR2 SVGAGI. This CDR3 is 13 amino acids long. This CDR3 is CASAWGGNSPLHF. CDR3 DNA: TGTGCCAGCGCCTGGGGGGGAAATTCACCCCTCCACTTT.

CDR3 amino acids: CASSRASGGTYEQYF. In DNA form, the CDR3 reads TGTGCCAGCAGCCGCGCCAGCGGGGGTACCTACGAGCAGTACTTC. V gene TRBV7-2 combines with J gene TRBJ2-7; 8 nucleotides match TRBD2. Germline CDR1 and CDR2: SGHTA and FQGNSA. Trimming cost V 5 bases and J 2 bases; bases outside gene matches: 8. CDR3 length: 15 amino acids.

The rearrangement uses TRBV7-9 and TRBJ2-7, with D perhaps TRBD1 (5 bases). Germline CDR1 SEHNR, CDR2 FQNEAQ (reference sequence). This CDR3 spans 14 amino acids. V was shortened by 3 bases and J by 2 bases, with 11 bases between the two germline ends. CDR3 coding DNA: TGTGCCAGCAGCTTGAGACAGTTCCCCTACGAGCAGTACTTC. Residues: CASSLRQFPYEQYF.

The chain carries TRBV6-4 and TRBJ2-7; D is unclear. The CDR3 runs 14 residues. Germline V lookup: CDR1 MRHNA, CDR2 SNTAGT. Trimming stripped 11 bases from V and 2 bases from J, with 19 bases between. CDR3 bases: TGTGCCCGCAACCTGGCCAGGCCAACCTACGAGCAGTACTTC. Translating it yields CARNLARPTYEQYF.

The CDR3: CASSIPPWCLTGETQYF. The DNA for the CDR3 is TGTGCCAGTAGTATACCCCCCTGGTGCTTGACCGGGGAGACCCAGTACTTC. This rearrangement joins TRBV19 to TRBJ2-5; D ambiguous. This CDR3 is built from 17 residues. The V gene lost 2 bases and the J gene lost 5 bases, with 21 bases spanning the gap. The germline gives CDR1 LNHDA, CDR2 SQIVND (reference sequence).

The rearrangement uses TRBV28 and TRBJ2-7; TRBD2 matches at 8 bases. The V segment lost 6 bases and the J segment 2 bases; nucleotides outside the gene matches: 12. The germline CDR1 and CDR2 sequences are MDHEN and SYDVKM. This CDR3 is built from 16 residues. Here the CDR3 DNA reads TGTGCCAGCAGCCCCATTCTAGCGGGCGGTACCTACGAGCAGTACTTC. Its translation is CASSPILAGGTYEQYF.

The J gene is TRBJ1-5, the V gene TRBV2; TRBD1 might be the D (5 bases). V was clipped by 6 bases and J by 2 bases, with 14 bases between them. Germline CDR1 reads SNHLY; CDR2 reads FYNNEI. This CDR3 region has 15 residues. CDR3 bases: TGTGCCAGCAGGGAGGGGTGGATGCGCAATCAGCCCCAGCATTTT. As protein: CASREGWMRNQPQHF.

This chain joins TRBV2 and TRBJ1-5, with TRBD1 identical over 8 bases. The CDR3 totals 14 residues. Germline values: CDR1 SNHLY, CDR2 FYNNEI. The V and J ends lost 7 bases and 6 bases, in that order; junction bases with no gene match: 8. This CDR3 reads CASTEDREGQPQHF. For the CDR3, the DNA is TGTGCCAGCACTGAGGACAGGGAGGGTCAGCCCCAGCATTTT. The whole variable domain, filled in from reference TRBV2 and TRBJ1-5, reads EPEVTQTPSHQVTQMGQEVILRCVPISNHLYFYWYRQILGQKVEFLVSFYNNEISEKSEIFDDQFSVERPDGSNFTLKIRSTKLEDSAMYFCASTEDREGQPQHFGDGTRLSIL.

This rearrangement joins TRBV7-9 to TRBJ1-4; D is perhaps TRBD1 (5 bases). Between the trimmed V and J ends, which lost 1 base and 8 bases, there was a span of 14 bases. CDR1 and CDR2 (germline): SEHNR, FQNEAQ (reference sequence). The CDR3 sequence is 15 residues long. CDR3 sequence (DNA): TGTGCCAGCAGCTTAGATCGGCAGGGTAGCGAAAAACTGTTTTTT. Encoded protein: CASSLDRQGSEKLFF.

The V call is TRBV19, the J call TRBJ2-4; D is possibly TRBD2 (6 bases). The CDR3 covers 17 residues. CDR1 and CDR2 (germline): LNHDA, SQIVND (reference sequence). Trimming cost V 3 bases and J 2 bases, with 17 bases left between them. CDR3 residues: CASSISRRRDTKNIQYF. CDR3 DNA: TGTGCCAGTAGTATTTCCCGCAGGCGGGATACCAAAAACATTCAGTACTTC.